This passage covers 17 T cell receptor beta chains from one sample sequenced in a study of T cell clones after liver transplantation. TCRdb's table, derived via immunoSEQ multiplex PCR, lists solely in-frame clones and lacks some. The table includes over 60,000 clones, over 70% detected once. Sample: CD4+ T cells from blood, taken before liver transplant. All receptors derive from a human donor who received a liver transplant.

About this clone itself: Sequence at one end of the junction differs from germline and may be a read error. The V gene is TRBV4-3, the J gene TRBJ2-1; a possible D gene is TRBD2 (6 bases). Germline V CDR1 and CDR2: LGHNA, YSLEER. This CDR3 is 14 amino acids long. CDR3 sequence (DNA): TGCGCCAGCAGCCAAGGGGACTCCTATAATGAGCAGTTCTTC. It is translated as CASSQGDSYNEQFF.

V and J are TRBV7-2 and TRBJ2-6, with a tentative D call TRBD2 (5 bases). The CDR3 is made up of 15 amino acids. Trimming pared 6 bases from V and 0 bases from J, leaving 9 bases between. Germline loops: CDR1 SGHTA, CDR2 FQGNSA. Here the CDR3 reads CASRRRNSGANVLTF. In DNA form, the CDR3 reads TGTGCCAGCAGACGGAGGAACTCTGGGGCCAACGTCCTGACTTTC. The entire variable domain, with the rest obtained from reference TRBV7-2 and TRBJ2-6, is as follows: GAGVSQSPSNKVTEKGKDVELRCDPISGHTALYWYRQSLGQGLEFLIYFQGNSAPDKSGLPSDRFSAERTGGSVSTLTIQRTQQEDSAVYLCASRRRNSGANVLTFGAGSRLTVL.

The DNA for the CDR3 is TGCGCCAGCAGCTTGGCGGAGGGAGGGGTCTACAATGAGCAGTTCTTC. Amino acids: CASSLAEGGVYNEQFF. This chain connects TRBV5-1 to TRBJ2-1, with 7 bases lining up with TRBD2. This CDR3 spans 16 amino acids. V shed 0 bases and J 3 bases; nucleotides not matched to a gene: 6. CDR1 is SGHRS and CDR2 is YFSETQ in the germline V gene.

The J gene is TRBJ2-1, the V gene TRBV27; D not certain. The V and J ends lost 4 bases and 2 bases respectively, with 9 bases between them. This CDR3 comprises 14 residues. Germline V gene data show CDR1 as MNHEY and CDR2 as SMNVEV (reference sequence). CDR3 region: CASSWESTYNEQFF. CDR3 DNA sequence: TGTGCCAGCAGTTGGGAATCAACCTACAATGAGCAGTTCTTC.

This chain links TRBV10-2 with TRBJ2-1, with 8 bases aligning to TRBD2. The V gene's germline CDR1 is WSHSY and CDR2 SAAADI. J was trimmed by 1 base and V by 6 bases; bases with no gene match: 5. This CDR3 is built from 15 residues. CDR3 protein: CASSPRGGSYNEQFF. DNA for the CDR3: TGCGCCAGCAGCCCCCGGGGGGGTTCCTACAATGAGCAGTTCTTC.

The sample holds one count of this clone. The chain carries TRBV7-2 and TRBJ1-1; possible D gene TRBD1, 5 bases. CDR3 length: 15 amino acids. CDR1 and CDR2 from the germline V gene are SGHTA and FQGNSA. The germline V and J ends were trimmed by 0 bases and 5 bases, with 13 bases remaining between them. The CDR3 DNA sequence: TGTGCCAGCAGCTTAGCAGGGGCCGTCACGACTGAAGCTTTCTTT. Protein product: CASSLAGAVTTEAFF.

The chain couples TRBV6-1 to TRBJ2-7; tentatively, D is TRBD1 (6 bases). Trimming took 6 bases from V and 5 from J, leaving 17 bases between them. From germline, CDR1 is MNHNS and CDR2 SASEGT. This CDR3 has 14 amino acids. The CDR3: CASSRDIRIHEQYF. The DNA for the CDR3 is TGTGCCAGCAGCCGGGACATTCGGATCCACGAGCAGTACTTC.

This chain links TRBV4-1 with TRBJ2-1, with 8 bases lining up with TRBD2. Germline V gives CDR1 MGHRA, CDR2 YSYEKL. With 3 bases clipped from V and 3 bases from J, the junction kept 13 bases outside the gene matches. The CDR3 spans 18 residues. The CDR3: CASSQDRLNSGGYNEQFF. The CDR3, as DNA: TGCGCCAGCAGCCAGGATCGCCTTAACAGCGGGGGCTACAATGAGCAGTTCTTC.

The chain recombines TRBV10-3 with TRBJ1-1, with D uncertain. Germline CDR1 and CDR2: ENHRY and SYGVKD. The V end lost 7 bases, the J end lost 2 bases, and 14 bases lay between the germline ends. CDR3 length: 14 residues. The CDR3 protein is CAIKRGGLNTEAFF. The CDR3 region has the DNA TGTGCCATCAAACGGGGAGGCCTTAACACTGAAGCTTTCTTT.

The genes are TRBV7-3 and TRBJ2-6; perhaps TRBD1 as D (5 bases). V lost 6 bases and J 0 bases, leaving 12 bases between the germline ends. The CDR3 sequence is 16 residues long. The V gene's germline CDR1 is SGHTA and CDR2 FQGTGA. The CDR3 protein is CASRTDSYSGANVLTF. CDR3 coding DNA: TGTGCCAGCAGGACAGACAGCTACTCTGGGGCCAACGTCCTGACTTTC.

This clone came up once. CDR3 DNA: TGTGCCAGCAATATAGTCGCTGATACGCAGTATTTT. It specifies CASNIVADTQYF. This sequence joins TRBV6-1 and TRBJ2-3, with D unresolved. The CDR3 covers 12 residues. The germline V and J ends were trimmed by 7 bases and 6 bases, with 11 bases remaining between them. The germline gives CDR1 MNHNS, CDR2 SASEGT.

This clone occurred once. The chain uses TRBV9 and TRBJ2-3; D possibly uses TRBD1 or TRBD2 (5 bases each). This CDR3 is built from 16 residues. V shed 4 bases and J shed 3 bases, with 18 bases lying between them. Per germline, CDR1 SGDLS and CDR2 YYNGEE. CDR3 region: CASSPRGGDGTDTQYF. Written as DNA, the CDR3 is TGTGCCAGCAGCCCGCGTGGGGGAGATGGGACAGATACGCAGTATTTT.

This rearrangement joins TRBV18 to TRBJ2-2, with D unresolved. Trimming took 0 bases from V and 6 from J, leaving 11 bases between them. Per the germline V gene, CDR1 is KGHSH and CDR2 is LQKENI. The CDR3 covers 15 residues. The CDR3 DNA reads TGTGCCAGCTCACCACCGGGGTTGTCTTCCGGGGAGCTGTTTTTT. This codes for CASSPPGLSSGELFF.

This chain connects TRBV7-9 to TRBJ2-7; D gene ambiguous. From germline, CDR1 is SEHNR and CDR2 FQNEAQ (reference sequence). The CDR3 covers 13 residues. V shed 4 bases and J shed 3 bases, with 10 bases lying between them. CDR3 loop: CASSSGRIYEQYF. As DNA, the CDR3 is TGTGCCAGCAGCTCCGGTAGGATCTACGAGCAGTACTTC.

CDR3 DNA sequence: TGTGCCAGCAGTTACCTACAGGGAGGAAACACCATATATTTT. Translated, it gives CASSYLQGGNTIYF. This rearrangement joins TRBV6-5 to TRBJ1-3; D is possibly TRBD1 (6 bases). Deletions cut 2 bases from V and 4 bases from J, with 9 bases between. Germline V lookup: CDR1 MNHEY, CDR2 SVGAGI. This CDR3 comprises 14 residues.

The chain employs TRBV14 and TRBJ1-3, with D unresolved. The CDR3 totals 18 residues. With 0 bases removed from V and 1 base from J, the gap between germline ends came to 16 bases. In germline, CDR1 is SGHDN, CDR2 FVKESK. Here the CDR3 DNA reads TGTGCCAGCAGCCAAGATTTATATCGTGGGCGATCTGGAAACACCATATATTTT. Amino acid sequence: CASSQDLYRGRSGNTIYF.

J is TRBJ2-5 and V is TRBV9, with a weak D call TRBD1 (5 bases). V dropped 2 bases and J dropped 2 bases, with 10 bases sitting between them. Per the germline V gene, CDR1 is SGDLS and CDR2 is YYNGEE. This CDR3 is 14 amino acids long. This CDR3 reads CASSVTQDQETQYF. CDR3 nucleotide sequence: TGTGCCAGCAGCGTTACACAGGATCAAGAGACCCAGTACTTC.